The clone carrying this T cell receptor beta chain was found a few times. Its antigen is still unknown. The source of the sample is a study of CD8+ T cells in alopecia areata. Study-wide results and caveats: Scalp sample data also include resident alphabeta T cells from normal skin. It was less clear whether patients shared TCRs than it was in mice, possibly because of HLA.

Specimens obtained from alopecia areata patients comprised lesional scalp punch biopsies and peripheral blood. Following RNA extraction, reverse transcription yielded cDNA that acted as the sequencing template. The assay was immunoSEQ multiplex PCR, and TCRdb's table has in-frame clones only and misses some. The sample carries almost 250,000 clones, about two thirds recorded once. Germline lookup yields CDR1 SGHRS and CDR2 YFSETQ. After removal of 4 bases from V and 5 bases from J, the junction contained 12 bases not matched to a gene. CDR3 size: 15 residues. This material consisted of CD4+ T cells sorted from blood, taken at week 0. This clonotype was sampled from a human donor with alopecia areata. The rearrangement links TRBV5-1 to TRBJ2-7; 7 positions match TRBD2. For the CDR3, the DNA is TGCGCCAGCAGCCGCCCGGGGGGACGCCCCCACGAGCAGTACTTC. Translating gives CASSRPGGRPHEQYF.